Shown below are 23 T cell receptor beta chains from a single sample sequenced in a study of T-cell memory formation after mild COVID-19. TCRdb re-derived calls from the 5' RACE reads in MiXCR, one entry per CDR3 protein. The sample lists 300,000 to 400,000 distinct CDR3 sequences, roughly 13% occurring once. The source material was PBMCs or a T cell subset sorted from them (not recorded which). The receptors originated from a man between 18 and 29 years old who had mild COVID-19 (a few samples of this study predate the infection). Cell type and time point are not known.

The rearrangement joins TRBV5-1 to TRBJ1-2; the match to TRBD1 covers 9 bases. The ends lost 7 bases at V and 0 bases at J; junction bases unmatched: 13. Germline CDR1 reads SGHRS; CDR2 reads YFSETQ. CDR3 length equals 17 residues. Here the CDR3 DNA reads TGCGCCAGCGGTATCCTGGGACAGGGTCAAGCTAACTATGGCTACACCTTC. This codes for CASGILGQGQANYGYTF.

The J gene is TRBJ2-7, the V gene TRBV4-2; D not certain. V lost 0 bases to trimming and J lost 3 bases, with 3 bases between them. CDR1 is LGHNA, CDR2 YNFKEQ, per germline. The CDR3 has 12 residues. The CDR3 is CASSQEDYEQYF. Written as DNA, the CDR3 is TGTGCCAGCAGCCAAGAAGACTACGAGCAGTACTTC.

The chain employs TRBV6-2 or TRBV6-3 and TRBJ2-7; a possible D gene is TRBD2 (5 bases). V lost 0 bases, J lost 2 bases, and 17 bases lay in between. The CDR3 runs 17 residues. The V gene's germline CDR1 is MNHEY and CDR2 SVGEGT. Here the CDR3 reads CASSYSIPAGPPYEQYV. In nucleotides, the CDR3 is TGTGCCAGCAGTTACTCGATCCCCGCGGGTCCCCCCTACGAGCAGTACGTC.

This clonotype appeared a single time. The rearrangement links TRBV6-2 or TRBV6-3 to TRBJ2-3, with D tentatively TRBD2 (5 bases). The CDR3 runs to 12 residues. V was cut by 8 bases and J by 6 bases, with 12 bases left in between. Germline CDR1 and CDR2: MNHEY and SVGEGT. This CDR3 reads CASYGLSDTQYF. Written as DNA, the CDR3 is TGTGCCAGCTACGGACTGTCCGATACGCAGTATTTT.

V gene TRBV6-2 or TRBV6-3 combines with J gene TRBJ2-5, with 8 bases lining up with TRBD1. Germline V lookup: CDR1 MNHEY, CDR2 SVGEGT. After removal of 2 bases from V and 5 bases from J, the junction contained 10 bases not matched to a gene. The length of the CDR3 is 16 residues. The CDR3 region is CASSYTYRDRTETQYF. The CDR3 bases are TGTGCCAGCAGTTACACCTACCGGGACAGGACGGAGACCCAGTACTTC.

In nucleotides, the CDR3 is TGTGCCAGCAGTTTCGACGGGGGGAGGCATCAGCCCCAGCATTTT. Translated: CASSFDGGRHQPQHF. V is TRBV6-5 and J is TRBJ1-5; D is possibly TRBD1 (5 bases). The V gene's germline CDR1 is MNHEY and CDR2 SVGAGI. V was pared by 4 bases and J by 5 bases, with 15 bases between. CDR3 length: 15 amino acids.

V usage is TRBV9 and J usage is TRBJ1-2; D is possibly TRBD1 (5 bases). The CDR3 is 15 residues long. CDR1 SGDLS and CDR2 YYNGEE come from the germline V gene. V was trimmed by 0 bases and J by 1 base, leaving 10 bases between them. The CDR3 spells CASSVEPGGNYGYTF. The CDR3 DNA sequence: TGTGCCAGCAGCGTAGAGCCCGGGGGTAACTATGGCTACACCTTC.

This clonotype was seen only a few times. The DNA of the CDR3 is TGTGCCAGCAGTCCTCCCCATCGACAGGGGTATGGCTACACCTTC. This sequence encodes CASSPPHRQGYGYTF. J is TRBJ1-2 and V is TRBV28; 8 bases agree with TRBD1. Per the germline V gene, CDR1 is MDHEN and CDR2 is SYDVKM. CDR3 size: 15 residues. The junction had 10 bases not matched to a gene; V was cut back by 5 bases and J by 5 bases.

This clonotype was detected only a few times. The chain combines TRBV5-1 with TRBJ2-3; D not resolved. CDR1 SGHRS and CDR2 YFSETQ come from the germline V gene. V was pared by 9 bases and J by 0 bases, with 14 bases between. CDR3 size: 14 residues. The CDR3 here is CATCGGASTDTQYF. The CDR3 DNA follows: TGCGCCACCTGTGGTGGAGCTAGCACAGATACGCAGTATTTT. The variable domain in full, with the rest retrieved from reference TRBV5-1 and TRBJ2-3, is KAGVTQTPRYLIKTRGQQVTLSCSPISGHRSVSWYQQTPGQGLQFLFEYFSETQRNKGNFPGRFSGRQFSNSRSEMNVSTLELGDSALYLCATCGGASTDTQYFGPGTRLTVL.

In this sample, this clonotype turned up a few times. The chain combines TRBV5-1 with TRBJ2-7, with 10 bases matching TRBD1. The germline CDR1 and CDR2 sequences are SGHRS and YFSETQ. The V and J ends lost 9 bases and 4 bases, in that order; junction bases with no gene match: 10. This CDR3 contains 14 residues. The CDR3 here is CATKEGTGAYEQYF. The CDR3 nucleotides are TGCGCCACCAAGGAAGGGACAGGGGCATACGAGCAGTACTTC.

This clonotype was seen a few times. CDR3 DNA sequence: TGTGCCAGCAGCTTGACCGGGGCTACCATCTATGGCTACACCTTC. Residues: CASSLTGATIYGYTF. The rearrangement links TRBV7-2 to TRBJ1-2; maybe TRBD1 (5 bases). V lost 3 bases and J 4 bases, leaving 15 bases between the germline ends. The CDR3 runs to 15 residues. Germline-derived CDR1 and CDR2 are SGHTA and FQGNSA.

V is TRBV9 and J is TRBJ1-5, with D tentatively TRBD1 (5 bases). Germline V gene sequence: CDR1 SGDLS, CDR2 YYNGEE. V shed 0 bases and J shed 6 bases, with 13 bases lying between them. The CDR3 consists of 15 residues. CDR3 residues: CASSVGASGGQPQHF. The CDR3 DNA reads as TGTGCCAGCAGCGTAGGCGCCAGCGGGGGTCAGCCCCAGCATTTT.

In this sample, this clonotype turned up a few times. The chain uses TRBV6-2 or TRBV6-3 and TRBJ1-1; no clear D gene. Germline CDR1 MNHEY, CDR2 SVGEGT. Trimming pared 3 bases from V and 0 bases from J, leaving 5 bases between. The CDR3 length is 13 residues. DNA for the CDR3: TGTGCCAGCAGTTATTGGGTGAACACTGAAGCTTTCTTT. It translates to CASSYWVNTEAFF.

This clonotype was found a few times. The chain links TRBV6-2 or TRBV6-3 to TRBJ2-5, with D perhaps matching TRBD1 or TRBD2 (5 bases each). The CDR3 covers 17 residues. V was clipped by 5 bases and J by 5 bases, with 24 bases between them. Germline CDR1 MNHEY, CDR2 SVGEGT. The CDR3 here is CASSKGRGPTDRETQYF. For the CDR3, the DNA is TGTGCCAGCAGTAAGGGCCGGGGCCCGACTGATAGGGAGACCCAGTACTTC.

V gene TRBV19 combines with J gene TRBJ2-3; TRBD2 might be the D (5 bases). Germline V gene data show CDR1 as LNHDA and CDR2 as SQIVND (reference sequence). The V and J ends lost 5 bases and 2 bases respectively, with 11 bases between them. The length of the CDR3 is 14 residues. The CDR3 nucleotides are TGTGCCAGTAGTTTACCGGAGGTCACAGATACGCAGTATTTT. The encoded protein is CASSLPEVTDTQYF. The full variable domain, completed using reference TRBV19 and TRBJ2-3, is DGGITQSPKYLFRKEGQNVTLSCEQNLNHDAMYWYRQDPGQGLRLIYYSQIVNDFQKGDIAEGYSVSREKKESFPLTVTSAQKNPTAFYLCASSLPEVTDTQYFGPGTRLTVL.

Written as DNA, the CDR3 is TGTGCCAGCAGCGCCGGGACTAGCGGGGCCTACGAGCAGTACTTC. Its translation: CASSAGTSGAYEQYF. The chain has TRBV9 and TRBJ2-7; 13 bases map to TRBD2. Germline CDR1 reads SGDLS; CDR2 reads YYNGEE. V shed 3 bases, J shed 2 bases, and the junction held 2 bases outside the gene matches. The CDR3 runs 15 residues.

Only a few counts were recorded for this clonotype. The rearrangement uses TRBV4-1 and TRBJ2-2; D possibly corresponds to TRBD2 (7 bases). This CDR3 region has 17 residues. Germline assignment: CDR1 MGHRA and CDR2 YSYEKL. The germline V and J ends were trimmed by 1 base and 4 bases, with 16 bases remaining between them. CDR3 region: CASSQGGRGGTTGELFF. The DNA of the CDR3 is TGCGCCAGCAGCCAAGGGGGAAGGGGGGGTACCACCGGGGAGCTGTTTTTT.

The rearrangement links TRBV11-2 to TRBJ2-1; 12 bases line up with TRBD1. Germline assignment: CDR1 SGHAT and CDR2 FQNNGV. V was pared by 5 bases and J by 3 bases, with 8 bases of the junction left unmatched. This CDR3 has 17 amino acids. The CDR3 DNA sequence: TGTGCCAGCAGCAACGGGACAGGGGGCCGGTTCTACAATGAGCAGTTCTTC. Amino acid sequence: CASSNGTGGRFYNEQFF.

J is TRBJ2-2 and V is TRBV7-3; no reliable D call. Trimming removed 5 bases from V and 7 bases from J, with 5 bases in between. In germline, CDR1 is SGHTA, CDR2 FQGTGA. The CDR3 spans 11 residues. As DNA, the CDR3 is TGTGCCAGCAGCGGTGGCGGGGAGCTGTTTTTT. Translated: CASSGGGELFF.

This clonotype was recorded many times. The rearrangement joins TRBV4-3 to TRBJ2-3; 7 bases are shared with TRBD1. The V gene end was trimmed by 4 bases and the J gene end by 4 bases; junction bases not matched to a gene: 8. The germline V gene has CDR1 LGHNA and CDR2 YSLEER. The CDR3 spans 15 residues. The CDR3: CASSLQGNTADTQYF. The CDR3 bases are TGCGCCAGCAGCCTACAGGGGAATACAGCAGATACGCAGTATTTT.

The chain couples TRBV27 to TRBJ1-2; 9 bases match TRBD1. The V gene's germline CDR1 is MNHEY and CDR2 SMNVEV (reference sequence). This CDR3 is built from 13 residues. V lost 5 bases and J lost 8; bases outside the gene matches: 6. The CDR3 bases are TGTGCCAGCAGTGTAACAGGGGGCCGCGGCTACACCTTC. This encodes CASSVTGGRGYTF.

This clonotype was seen ten or more times. The rearrangement uses TRBV7-8 and TRBJ2-7, with TRBD1 identical over 12 bases. Per germline, CDR1 SGHVS and CDR2 FQNEAQ. This CDR3 has 15 residues. Trimming took 5 bases from V and 9 from J; bases not matched to a gene: 11. DNA for the CDR3: TGTGCCAGCAGCCCCCTCCGGGACAGGGGGCTCTGGCAGTACTTC. Translated: CASSPLRDRGLWQYF.

In this sample, this clonotype turned up a few times. The chain couples TRBV12-3 or TRBV12-4 to TRBJ2-2, with 14 bases lining up with TRBD2. With 5 bases clipped from V and 1 base from J, the junction kept 6 bases outside the gene matches. The CDR3 is 18 residues long. CDR3 sequence: CASSPGLAGGVNTGELFF. DNA of the CDR3: TGTGCCAGCAGTCCCGGACTAGCGGGGGGCGTGAACACCGGGGAGCTGTTTTTT.